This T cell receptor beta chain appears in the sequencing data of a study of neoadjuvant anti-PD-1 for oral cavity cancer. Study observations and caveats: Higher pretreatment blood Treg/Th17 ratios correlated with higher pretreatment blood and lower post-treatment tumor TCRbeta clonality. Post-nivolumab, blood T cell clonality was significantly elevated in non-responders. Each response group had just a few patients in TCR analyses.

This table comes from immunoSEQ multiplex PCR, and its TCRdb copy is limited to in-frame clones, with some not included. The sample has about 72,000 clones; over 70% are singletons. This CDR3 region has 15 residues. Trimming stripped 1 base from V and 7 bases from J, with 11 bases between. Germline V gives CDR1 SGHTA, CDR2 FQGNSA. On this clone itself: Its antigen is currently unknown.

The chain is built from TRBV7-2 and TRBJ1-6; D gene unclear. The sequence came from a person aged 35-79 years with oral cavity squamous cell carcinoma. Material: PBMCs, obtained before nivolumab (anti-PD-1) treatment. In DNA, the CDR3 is TGTGCCAGCAGCTTAGTTCACAGTCGGAATTCACCCCTCCACTTT. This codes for CASSLVHSRNSPLHF.